The 10 T cell receptor beta chains below all came from one sample that was sequenced in a study of CD8 T cells in ankylosing spondylitis. TCRdb analysed the 5' RACE reads with MiXCR anew, one entry per CDR3 protein. The sample has under 300,000 distinct CDR3 sequences; roughly 10% are singletons. Sequenced sample: blood, either unsorted or a sorted T cell fraction (not recorded which). The source of these receptors is a male donor with ankylosing spondylitis or in good health (not recorded which).

This clonotype appeared many times. The CDR3 sequence: CSATGLAGVPRDTQYF. In nucleotides, the CDR3 is TGCAGTGCTACTGGGCTAGCGGGGGTACCGCGAGATACGCAGTATTTT. This sequence joins TRBV20-1 and TRBJ2-3; 10 bases are a match to TRBD2. The trim removed 4 bases at V and 5 bases at J, leaving 12 bases unmatched. CDR1 and CDR2 from the germline V gene are DFQATT and SNEGSKA (reference sequence). This CDR3 region has 16 residues.

The table lists this clonotype with a count of one. The gene calls are TRBV29-1 and TRBJ2-7; D uncertain. The CDR3 sequence is 12 residues long. Germline V CDR1 and CDR2: SQVTM, ANQGSEA. Trimming stripped 0 bases from V and 9 bases from J, with 12 bases between. The DNA for the CDR3 is TGCAGCGTTGAAGAAGGTGTGGCTGGGCAGTACTTC. Protein product: CSVEEGVAGQYF.

This clonotype turned up a few times. The rearrangement links TRBV20-1 to TRBJ2-2; D not resolved. The CDR3 spans 15 residues. V was trimmed by 6 bases and J by 1 base, leaving 15 bases between them. The germline V gene encodes CDR1 DFQATT and CDR2 SNEGSKA (reference sequence). CDR3 DNA: TGCAGTGCCTACCTCCTGGCCGGGAACACCGGGGAGCTGTTTTTT. This encodes CSAYLLAGNTGELFF.

This clonotype has ten or more counts. This chain joins TRBV5-8 and TRBJ2-1, with 14 bases fitting TRBD2. The CDR3 is made up of 15 amino acids. Germline CDR1 reads SGHTS; CDR2 reads YDEGEE. V shed 4 bases and J 9 bases; nucleotides not matched to a gene: 6. CDR3 sequence (DNA): TGTGCCAGCAGCCCGGGACTAGCGGGAGTACCTGAGCAGTTCTTC. Its protein is CASSPGLAGVPEQFF. Full variable domain (rest looked up from reference TRBV5-8 and TRBJ2-1): EAGVTQSPTHLIKTRGQQATLRCSPISGHTSVYWYQQALGLGLQFLLWYDEGEERNRGNFPPRFSGRQFPNYSSELNVNALELEDSALYLCASSPGLAGVPEQFFGPGTRLTVL.

The sample holds a few counts of this clonotype. This chain links TRBV2 with TRBJ2-5, with 7 bases identical to TRBD1. The CDR3 totals 15 residues. With V trimmed by 7 bases and J by 2 bases, 10 bases remained unmatched. Per germline, CDR1 SNHLY and CDR2 FYNNEI. The CDR3 reads CASNRPGQLQETQYF. Here the CDR3 DNA reads TGTGCCAGCAACAGACCGGGACAGCTACAAGAGACCCAGTACTTC.

The rearrangement links TRBV29-1 to TRBJ1-1; D gene unclear. The CDR3 consists of 12 residues. V lost 4 bases and J 1 base, leaving 7 bases between the germline ends. Germline V gene sequence: CDR1 SQVTM, CDR2 ANQGSEA. CDR3 nucleotide sequence: TGCAGCGTTGCAAAAGAGAACACTGAAGCTTTCTTT. Its translation is CSVAKENTEAFF.

The V call is TRBV12-3 or TRBV12-4, the J call TRBJ1-1; D not resolved. The CDR3 is 15 amino acids. V was clipped by 6 bases and J by 0 bases, with 14 bases between them. CDR3 sequence reads: CASRASAGLNTEAFF. CDR3 DNA sequence: TGTGCCAGCAGGGCCTCGGCAGGTCTGAACACTGAAGCTTTCTTT.

The sample holds a few counts of this clonotype. The chain couples TRBV12-3 or TRBV12-4 to TRBJ1-4; no clear D. The V and J ends lost 3 bases and 3 bases respectively, with 8 bases between them. There are 14 residues in the CDR3. Here the CDR3 reads CASSFRTSNEKLFF. Written as DNA, the CDR3 is TGTGCCAGCAGTTTTAGGACTTCTAATGAAAAACTGTTTTTT.

The sample holds many counts of this clonotype. One end of the junction varies from germline; a read error may be responsible. The CDR3 nucleotides are TGCACCAGCAGCTACCAGCGGGGGGGCACAGATACGCAGTATTTT. Translation gives CTSSYQRGGTDTQYF. This rearrangement joins TRBV5-1 to TRBJ2-3; TRBD2 agrees at 9 bases. The CDR3 is 15 amino acids. From germline, CDR1 is SGHRS and CDR2 YFSETQ.

This clonotype was recorded at least ten times. This chain links TRBV20-1 with TRBJ2-7, with D tentatively TRBD1 or TRBD2 (7 bases each). Between the trimmed V and J ends, which lost 4 bases and 2 bases, there was a span of 12 bases. From germline, CDR1 is DFQATT and CDR2 SNEGSKA (reference sequence). This CDR3 has 13 amino acids. The CDR3 region has the DNA TGCAGTGCTACCAGGGGGGGGGCCTACGAGCAGTACTTC. As protein: CSATRGGAYEQYF.